These 20 T cell receptor beta chains originate from one sample sequenced in a study of blood T cell repertoires in COVID-19. The method was immunoSEQ multiplex PCR; TCRdb's version includes in-frame clones alone and lacks a portion of them. This sample has some 250,000 clones, with 75% to 90% found just once. Sequenced material: PBMCs or T cells enriched from blood (not recorded which). The receptors were sampled from a woman aged 40 to 50 with acute COVID-19.

The chain carries TRBV4-1 and TRBJ2-7; 15 positions match TRBD2. In germline, CDR1 is MGHRA, CDR2 YSYEKL. The CDR3 sequence is 19 residues long. The V segment lost 2 bases and the J segment 5 bases; nucleotides outside the gene matches: 13. The DNA of the CDR3 is TGCGCCAGCAGCCAAAGGGACGCCGGGACTAGCGGGAGGATCGACGAGCAGTACTTC. Its translation: CASSQRDAGTSGRIDEQYF.

The chain joins TRBV21-1 to TRBJ2-7; the DNA was not used to check the table's D call, TRBD2. TRBV21-1 is given as a pseudogene. The CDR3 length is 16 residues. CDR3 protein: CASSLLRGASAYEQYF. The CDR3 region has the DNA TGTGCCAGCAGCCTCCTACGAGGTGCTAGCGCCTACGAGCAGTACTTC.

The chain has TRBV9 and TRBJ1-1; D is uncertain. V lost 4 bases to trimming and J lost 5 bases, with 12 bases between them. The germline V gene has CDR1 SGDLS and CDR2 YYNGEE. This CDR3 contains 13 residues. The CDR3 DNA sequence: TGTGCCAGCAGCCTCCTTGAGGTGACTGAAGCTTTCTTT. Translation: CASSLLEVTEAFF.

The genes are TRBV19 and TRBJ1-1, with 7 bases that match TRBD1. J gave up 3 bases and V 5 bases, and 9 bases lay outside the gene matches. The CDR3 contains 15 residues. CDR1 LNHDA and CDR2 SQIVND come from the germline V gene (reference sequence). DNA of the CDR3: TGTGCCAGTAGTTCCTACGGACAGGCTGACACTGAAGCTTTCTTT. This sequence encodes CASSSYGQADTEAFF.

The chain couples TRBV21-1 to TRBJ2-4; the DNA was not compared with TRBD2, the D call given in the table. TRBV21-1 is assigned pseudogene status. The CDR3 consists of 17 residues. The CDR3 loop reads CASRKISSGLAKNIQYF. CDR3 sequence (DNA): TGTGCCAGCAGAAAAATCAGCAGCGGGCTAGCCAAAAACATTCAGTACTTC.

This rearrangement joins TRBV6-2 or TRBV6-3 to TRBJ2-1; 8 bases agree with TRBD2. The V and J ends lost 2 bases and 8 bases, in that order; junction bases with no gene match: 8. CDR1 is MNHEY, CDR2 SVGEGT, per germline. This CDR3 contains 15 residues. The CDR3 sequence: CASSYRREVRDEQFF. The CDR3 region has the DNA TGTGCCAGCAGTTACAGGCGGGAGGTGCGCGATGAGCAGTTCTTC.

This chain links TRBV10-3 with TRBJ1-6; 12 bases fit TRBD1. Germline lookup yields CDR1 ENHRY and CDR2 SYGVKD. This CDR3 region has 19 residues. Germline trimming cut 2 bases from V and 1 base from J; bases unmatched to any gene: 6. The CDR3 reads CAISEPGTGGVSYNSPLHF. The CDR3 coding sequence is TGTGCCATCAGTGAGCCCGGGACAGGGGGCGTATCCTATAATTCACCCCTCCACTTT.

This sequence joins TRBV19 and TRBJ1-1; 7 nucleotides match TRBD1. Per germline, CDR1 LNHDA and CDR2 SQIVND (reference sequence). Trimming removed 3 bases from V and 6 bases from J; junction bases left unmatched: 10. The CDR3 runs 15 residues. Written as DNA, the CDR3 is TGTGCCAGTAGTATGCTTAGACAGGGTGGCGCTGAAGCTTTCTTT. Its translation is CASSMLRQGGAEAFF.

The V and J genes are TRBV27 and TRBJ2-7, with TRBD2 identical over 13 bases. The CDR3 length is 18 residues. V gave up 2 bases and J gave up 7 bases; unmatched junction bases: 14. The germline gives CDR1 MNHEY, CDR2 SMNVEV (reference sequence). The CDR3 sequence: CASSLTPPGLAGAGEQYF. CDR3 sequence (DNA): TGTGCCAGCAGTTTAACCCCACCCGGACTAGCGGGAGCGGGAGAGCAGTACTTC.

The chain links TRBV6-4 to TRBJ2-5; TRBD2 matches 9 bases. Germline CDR1 is MRHNA and CDR2 is SNTAGT. Germline trimming cut 3 bases from V and 5 bases from J; bases unmatched to any gene: 7. CDR3 length: 15 residues. The CDR3 reads CASSETGLAWETQYF. DNA for the CDR3: TGTGCCAGCAGTGAGACCGGACTAGCGTGGGAGACCCAGTACTTC.

The chain uses TRBV10-2 and TRBJ1-5; 7 bases are shared with TRBD1. Germline V gives CDR1 WSHSY, CDR2 SAAADI. This CDR3 spans 14 amino acids. V shed 4 bases and J 2 bases; nucleotides not matched to a gene: 2. CDR3: CASSGQGGNQPQHF. Here the CDR3 DNA reads TGCGCCAGCAGTGGACAGGGCGGCAATCAGCCCCAGCATTTT.

The chain carries TRBV19 and TRBJ2-7; a possible D gene is TRBD1 (6 bases). Germline CDR1 LNHDA, CDR2 SQIVND (reference sequence). The CDR3 loop spans 15 amino acids. V lost 3 bases and J lost 4, with 16 bases in between. CDR3 nucleotide sequence: TGTGCCAGTAGTATCCTGGACAGTAGTAGGTACGAGCAGTACTTC. Translation: CASSILDSSRYEQYF. Full variable domain (missing parts from reference TRBV19 and TRBJ2-7): DGGITQSPKYLFRKEGQNVTLSCEQNLNHDAMYWYRQDPGQGLRLIYYSQIVNDFQKGDIAEGYSVSREKKESFPLTVTSAQKNPTAFYLCASSILDSSRYEQYFGPGTRLTVT.

In its sample, this clone was seen once. The chain is built from TRBV23-1 and TRBJ2-7, with 10 bases aligning to TRBD1. TRBV23-1 is an ORF, with its function uncertain. V shed 2 bases, J shed 3 bases, and the junction held 16 bases outside the gene matches. The CDR3 sequence is 19 residues long. The CDR3: CASSQAGQGLWRVLYEQYF. CDR3 nucleotides: TGCGCCAGCAGTCAAGCGGGACAGGGGCTCTGGAGGGTTCTCTACGAGCAGTACTTC.

This rearrangement joins TRBV11-2 to TRBJ1-2; tentatively, D is TRBD1 (5 bases). V was shortened by 2 bases and J by 8 bases, with 15 bases between the two germline ends. The CDR3 extends over 14 amino acids. CDR1 is SGHAT, CDR2 FQNNGV, per germline. Here the CDR3 reads CASSLLGGRRGYTF. The CDR3 nucleotides are TGTGCCAGCAGCTTACTGGGGGGGAGGCGAGGCTACACCTTC.

The chain is built from TRBV12-5 and TRBJ2-3; 8 nucleotides align to TRBD2. The CDR3 has 16 residues. J gave up 3 bases and V 1 base, and 6 bases lay outside the gene matches. The germline gives CDR1 LGHNT, CDR2 FRNRAP. The CDR3 spells CASGLGTSSRTDTQYF. The CDR3 bases are TGTGCTAGTGGTTTGGGGACTAGCAGTCGGACAGATACGCAGTATTTT.

This rearrangement joins TRBV5-1 to TRBJ1-4, with unresolved D. The CDR3 totals 10 residues. V lost 0 bases to trimming and J lost 12 bases, with 3 bases between them. From germline, CDR1 is SGHRS and CDR2 YFSETQ. The CDR3 here is CASSLVELFF. CDR3 bases: TGCGCCAGCAGCTTGGTAGAACTGTTTTTT.

V is TRBV5-5 and J is TRBJ1-5; no clear D gene. The CDR3 length is 14 residues. CDR1 and CDR2 from the germline V gene are SGHKS and YYEKEE (reference sequence). V lost 0 bases and J lost 0, with 4 bases in between. The CDR3 bases are TGTGCCAGCAGCTTGGATCTTAGCAATCAGCCCCAGCATTTT. This sequence encodes CASSLDLSNQPQHF.

The chain uses TRBV19 and TRBJ2-7; D remains ambiguous. V was cut by 8 bases and J by 1 base, with 12 bases left in between. This CDR3 region has 13 residues. Per germline, CDR1 LNHDA and CDR2 SQIVND (reference sequence). Here the CDR3 DNA reads TGTGCCAGTTCTGAACAGCCGTCCTACGAGCAGTACTTC. Translation: CASSEQPSYEQYF.

This chain links TRBV9 with TRBJ2-2, with D possibly TRBD2 on 6 matching bases. Germline V gene data show CDR1 as SGDLS and CDR2 as YYNGEE. Trimming took 1 base from V and 5 from J, leaving 18 bases between them. CDR3 length: 17 amino acids. CDR3 sequence (DNA): TGTGCCAGCAGCGTATCTGGCGGGATTGGAGGAACCGGGGAGCTGTTTTTT. Its translation is CASSVSGGIGGTGELFF.

The chain joins TRBV28 to TRBJ2-2; tentatively, D is TRBD1 (6 bases). V was trimmed by 1 base and J by 2 bases, leaving 14 bases between them. This CDR3 has 17 amino acids. Germline values: CDR1 MDHEN, CDR2 SYDVKM. This CDR3 reads CASSLYATGRNTGELFF. The CDR3 coding sequence is TGTGCCAGCAGTTTATACGCGACAGGACGAAACACCGGGGAGCTGTTTTTT.